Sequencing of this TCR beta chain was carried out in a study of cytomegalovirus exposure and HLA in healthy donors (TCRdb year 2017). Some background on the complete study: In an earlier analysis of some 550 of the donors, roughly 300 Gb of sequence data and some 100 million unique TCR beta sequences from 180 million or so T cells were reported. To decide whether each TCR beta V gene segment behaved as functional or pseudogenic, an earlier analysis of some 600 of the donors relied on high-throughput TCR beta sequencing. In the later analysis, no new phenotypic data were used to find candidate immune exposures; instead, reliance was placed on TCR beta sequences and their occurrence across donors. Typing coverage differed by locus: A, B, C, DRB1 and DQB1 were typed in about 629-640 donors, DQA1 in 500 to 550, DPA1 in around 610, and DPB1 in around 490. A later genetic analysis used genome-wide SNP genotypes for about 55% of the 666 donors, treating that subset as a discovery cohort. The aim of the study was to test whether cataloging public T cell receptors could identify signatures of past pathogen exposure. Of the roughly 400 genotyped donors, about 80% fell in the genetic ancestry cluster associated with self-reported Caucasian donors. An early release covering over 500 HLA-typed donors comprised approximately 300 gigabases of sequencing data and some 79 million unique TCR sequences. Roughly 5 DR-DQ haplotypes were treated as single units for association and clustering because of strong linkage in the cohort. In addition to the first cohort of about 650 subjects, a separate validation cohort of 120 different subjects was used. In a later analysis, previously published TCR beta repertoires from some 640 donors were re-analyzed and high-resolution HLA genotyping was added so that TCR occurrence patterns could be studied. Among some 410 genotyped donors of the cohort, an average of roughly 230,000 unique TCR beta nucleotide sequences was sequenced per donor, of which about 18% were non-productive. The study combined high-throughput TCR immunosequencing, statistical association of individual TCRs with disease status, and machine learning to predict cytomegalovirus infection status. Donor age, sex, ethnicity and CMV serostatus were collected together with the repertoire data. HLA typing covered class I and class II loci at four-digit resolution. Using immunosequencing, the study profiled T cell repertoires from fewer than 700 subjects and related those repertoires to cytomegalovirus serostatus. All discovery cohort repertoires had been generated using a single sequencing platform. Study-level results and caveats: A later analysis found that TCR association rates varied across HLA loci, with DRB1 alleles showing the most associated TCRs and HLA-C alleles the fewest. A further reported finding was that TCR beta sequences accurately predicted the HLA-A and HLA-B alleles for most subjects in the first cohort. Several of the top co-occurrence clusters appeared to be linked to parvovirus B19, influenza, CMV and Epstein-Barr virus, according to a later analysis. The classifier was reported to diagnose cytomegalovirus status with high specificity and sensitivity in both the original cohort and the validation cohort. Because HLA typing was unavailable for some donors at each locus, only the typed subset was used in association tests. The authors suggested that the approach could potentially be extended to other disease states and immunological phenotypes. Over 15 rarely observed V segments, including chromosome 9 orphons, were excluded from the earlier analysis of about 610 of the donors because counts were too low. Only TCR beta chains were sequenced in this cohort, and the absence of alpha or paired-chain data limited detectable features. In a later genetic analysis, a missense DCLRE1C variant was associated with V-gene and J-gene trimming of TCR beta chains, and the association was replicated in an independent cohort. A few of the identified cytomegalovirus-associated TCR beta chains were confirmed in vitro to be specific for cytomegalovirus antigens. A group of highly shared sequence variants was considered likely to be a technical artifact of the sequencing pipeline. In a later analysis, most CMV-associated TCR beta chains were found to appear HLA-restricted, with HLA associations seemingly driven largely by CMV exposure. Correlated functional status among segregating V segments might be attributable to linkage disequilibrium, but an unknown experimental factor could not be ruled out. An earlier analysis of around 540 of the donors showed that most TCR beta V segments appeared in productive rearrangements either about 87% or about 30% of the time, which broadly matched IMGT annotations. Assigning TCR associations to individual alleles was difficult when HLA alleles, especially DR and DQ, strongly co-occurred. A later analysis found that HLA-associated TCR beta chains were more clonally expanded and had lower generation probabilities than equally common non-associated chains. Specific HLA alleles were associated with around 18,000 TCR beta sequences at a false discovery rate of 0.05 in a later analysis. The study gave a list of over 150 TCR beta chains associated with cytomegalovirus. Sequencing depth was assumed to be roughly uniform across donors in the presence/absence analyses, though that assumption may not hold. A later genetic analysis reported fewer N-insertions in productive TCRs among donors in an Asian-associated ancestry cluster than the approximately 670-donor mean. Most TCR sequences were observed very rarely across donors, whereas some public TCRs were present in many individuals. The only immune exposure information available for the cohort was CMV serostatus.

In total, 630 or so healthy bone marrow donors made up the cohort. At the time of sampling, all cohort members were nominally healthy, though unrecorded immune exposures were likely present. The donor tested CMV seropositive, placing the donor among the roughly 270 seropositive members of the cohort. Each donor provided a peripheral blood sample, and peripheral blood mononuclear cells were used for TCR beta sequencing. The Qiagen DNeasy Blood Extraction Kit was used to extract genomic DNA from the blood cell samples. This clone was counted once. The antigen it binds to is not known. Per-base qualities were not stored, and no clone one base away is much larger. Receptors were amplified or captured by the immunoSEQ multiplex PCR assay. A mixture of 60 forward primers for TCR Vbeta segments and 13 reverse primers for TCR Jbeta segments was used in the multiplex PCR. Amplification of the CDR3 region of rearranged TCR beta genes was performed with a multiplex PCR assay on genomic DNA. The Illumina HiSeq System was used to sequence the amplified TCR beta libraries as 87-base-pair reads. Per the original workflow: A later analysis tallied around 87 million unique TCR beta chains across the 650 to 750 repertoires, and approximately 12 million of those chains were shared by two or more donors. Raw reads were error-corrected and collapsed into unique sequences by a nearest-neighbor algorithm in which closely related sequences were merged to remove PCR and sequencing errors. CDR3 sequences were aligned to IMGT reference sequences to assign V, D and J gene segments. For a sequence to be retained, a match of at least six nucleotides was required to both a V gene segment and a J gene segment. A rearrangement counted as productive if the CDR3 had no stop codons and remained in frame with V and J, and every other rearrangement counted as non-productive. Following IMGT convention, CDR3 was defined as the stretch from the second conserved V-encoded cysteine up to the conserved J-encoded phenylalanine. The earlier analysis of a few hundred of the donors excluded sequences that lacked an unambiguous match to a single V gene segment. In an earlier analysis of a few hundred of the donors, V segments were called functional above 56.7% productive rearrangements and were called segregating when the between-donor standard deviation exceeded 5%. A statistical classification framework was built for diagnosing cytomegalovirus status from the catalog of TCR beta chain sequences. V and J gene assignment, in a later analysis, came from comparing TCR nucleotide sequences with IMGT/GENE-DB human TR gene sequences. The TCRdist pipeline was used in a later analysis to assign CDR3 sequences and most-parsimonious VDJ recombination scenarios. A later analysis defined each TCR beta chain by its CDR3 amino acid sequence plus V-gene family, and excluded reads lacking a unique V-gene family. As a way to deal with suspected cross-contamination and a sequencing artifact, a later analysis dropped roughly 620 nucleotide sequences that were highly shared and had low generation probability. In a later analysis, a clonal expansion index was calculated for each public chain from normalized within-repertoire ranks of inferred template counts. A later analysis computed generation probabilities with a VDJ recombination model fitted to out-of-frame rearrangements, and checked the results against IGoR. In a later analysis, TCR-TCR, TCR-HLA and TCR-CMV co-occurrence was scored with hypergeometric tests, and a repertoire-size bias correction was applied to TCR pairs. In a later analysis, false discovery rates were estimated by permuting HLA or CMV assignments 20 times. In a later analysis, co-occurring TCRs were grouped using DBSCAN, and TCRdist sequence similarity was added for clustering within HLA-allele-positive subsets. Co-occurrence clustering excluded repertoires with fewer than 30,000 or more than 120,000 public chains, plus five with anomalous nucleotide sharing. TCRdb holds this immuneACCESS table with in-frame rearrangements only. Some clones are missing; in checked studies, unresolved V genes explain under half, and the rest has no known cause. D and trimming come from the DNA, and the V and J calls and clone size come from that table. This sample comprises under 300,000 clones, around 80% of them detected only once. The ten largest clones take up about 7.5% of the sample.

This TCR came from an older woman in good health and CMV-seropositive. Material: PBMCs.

The nucleotide sequence is TGTGCCAGCAGCTTAGCGGGGAGGGGATCCTACGAGCAGTACTTC. Its protein reads: CASSLAGRGSYEQYF. This chain is built from TRBV7-2 and TRBJ2-5; 7 bases in the junction line up with TRBD2. The DNA end is more similar to TRBJ2-7, so the J call may be wrong. Via the germline V gene, CDR1 is SGHTA and CDR2 FQGNSA. The CDR3 runs 15 amino acids, cysteine and phenylalanine included. Only the CDR3 portion is preserved as DNA: 45 bases, with reading frame beginning at the first base.